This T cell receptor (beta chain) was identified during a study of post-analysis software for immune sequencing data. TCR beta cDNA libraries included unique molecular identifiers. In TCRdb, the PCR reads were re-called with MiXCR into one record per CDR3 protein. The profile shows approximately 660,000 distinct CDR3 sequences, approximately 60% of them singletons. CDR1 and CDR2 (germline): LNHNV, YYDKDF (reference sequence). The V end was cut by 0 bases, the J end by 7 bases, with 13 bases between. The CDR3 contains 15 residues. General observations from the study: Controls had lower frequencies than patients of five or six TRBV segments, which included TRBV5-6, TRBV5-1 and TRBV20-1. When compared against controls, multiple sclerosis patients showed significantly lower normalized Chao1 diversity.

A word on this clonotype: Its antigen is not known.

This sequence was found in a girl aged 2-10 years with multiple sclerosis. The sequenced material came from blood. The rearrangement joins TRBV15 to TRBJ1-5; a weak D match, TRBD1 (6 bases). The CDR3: CATSRDQGSGQPQHF. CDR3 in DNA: TGTGCCACCAGCAGAGATCAGGGGTCCGGACAGCCCCAGCATTTT.